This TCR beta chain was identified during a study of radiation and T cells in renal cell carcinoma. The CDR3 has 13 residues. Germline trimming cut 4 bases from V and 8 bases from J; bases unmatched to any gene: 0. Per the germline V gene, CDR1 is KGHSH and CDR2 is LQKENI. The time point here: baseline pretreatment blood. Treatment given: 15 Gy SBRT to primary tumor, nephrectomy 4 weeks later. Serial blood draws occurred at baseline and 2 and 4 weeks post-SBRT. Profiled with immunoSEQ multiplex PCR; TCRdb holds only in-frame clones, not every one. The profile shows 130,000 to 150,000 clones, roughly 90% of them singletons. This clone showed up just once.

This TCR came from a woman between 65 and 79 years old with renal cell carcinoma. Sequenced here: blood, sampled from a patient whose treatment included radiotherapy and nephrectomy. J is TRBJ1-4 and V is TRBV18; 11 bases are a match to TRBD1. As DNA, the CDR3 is TGTGCCAGCTCACGGGACAGGGGGGAAAAACTGTTTTTT. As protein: CASSRDRGEKLFF.